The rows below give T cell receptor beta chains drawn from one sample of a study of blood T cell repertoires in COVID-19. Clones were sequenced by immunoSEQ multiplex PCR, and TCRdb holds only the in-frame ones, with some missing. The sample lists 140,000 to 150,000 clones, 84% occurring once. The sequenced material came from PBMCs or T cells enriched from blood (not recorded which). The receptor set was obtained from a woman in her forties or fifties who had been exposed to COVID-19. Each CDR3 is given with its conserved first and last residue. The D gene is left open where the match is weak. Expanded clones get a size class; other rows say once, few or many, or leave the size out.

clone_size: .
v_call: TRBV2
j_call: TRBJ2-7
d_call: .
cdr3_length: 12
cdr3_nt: TGTGCCAGCAGTGTCGGAGGGCCCGAGCAGTACTTC
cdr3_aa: CASSVGGPEQYF

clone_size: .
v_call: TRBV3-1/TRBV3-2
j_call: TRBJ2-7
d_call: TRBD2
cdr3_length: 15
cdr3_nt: TGTGCCAGCAGCTCGATAGCGGGGGCCGCTGTTAAGCAGTACTTC
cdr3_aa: CASSSIAGAAVKQYF

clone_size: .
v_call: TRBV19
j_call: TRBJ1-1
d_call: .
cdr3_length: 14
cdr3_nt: TGTGCCAGTAGTATAGGGCAGGGAGGGACTGAAGCTTTCTTT
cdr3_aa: CASSIGQGGTEAFF

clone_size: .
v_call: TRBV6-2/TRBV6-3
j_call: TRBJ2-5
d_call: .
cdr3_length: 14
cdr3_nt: TGTGCCAGCAGTTACCCTAGCTCGGTAGAGACCCAGTACTTC
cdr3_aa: CASSYPSSVETQYF

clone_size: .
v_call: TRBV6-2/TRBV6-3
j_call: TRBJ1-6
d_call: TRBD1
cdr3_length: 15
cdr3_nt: TGTGCCAGCAGCCGGGGACAGGGGCAGACTTCACCCCTCCACTTT
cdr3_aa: CASSRGQGQTSPLHF

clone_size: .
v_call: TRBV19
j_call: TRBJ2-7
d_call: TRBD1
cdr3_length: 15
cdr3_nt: TGTGCCAGTGGGACAAGGACAGGGACCATCTACGAGCAGTACTTC
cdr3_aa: CASGTRTGTIYEQYF

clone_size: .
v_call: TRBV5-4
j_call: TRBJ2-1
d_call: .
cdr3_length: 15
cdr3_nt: TGTGCCAGCAGCTTGGCACTTTCCACTTACAATGAGCAGTTCTTC
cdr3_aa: CASSLALSTYNEQFF

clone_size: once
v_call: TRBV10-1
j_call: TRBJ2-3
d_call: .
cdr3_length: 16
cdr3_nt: .
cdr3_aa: CASILGTSGFTDTQYF

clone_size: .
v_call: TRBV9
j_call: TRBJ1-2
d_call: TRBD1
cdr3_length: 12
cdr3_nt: TGTGCCAGCAGCCCGACAGGGTACGGCTACACCTTC
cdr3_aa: CASSPTGYGYTF

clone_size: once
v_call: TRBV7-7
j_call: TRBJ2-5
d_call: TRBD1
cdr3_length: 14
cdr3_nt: TGTGCCAGCAGCTTAGACAGGGGTGGGGAGACCCAGTACTTC
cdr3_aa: CASSLDRGGETQYF

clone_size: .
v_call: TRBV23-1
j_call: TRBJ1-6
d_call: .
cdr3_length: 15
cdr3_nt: TGCGCCAGCAGTCAATGTCGGCGGGAGGCTTCACCCCTCCACTTT
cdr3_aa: CASSQCRREASPLHF

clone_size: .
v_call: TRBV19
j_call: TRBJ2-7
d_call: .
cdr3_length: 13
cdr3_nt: TGTGCCAGTAGTATAAGCGACCTCTACGAGCAGTACTTC
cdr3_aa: CASSISDLYEQYF

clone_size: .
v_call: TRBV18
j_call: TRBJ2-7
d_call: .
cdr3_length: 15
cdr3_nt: TGTGCCAGCTCGCGGACAGCCTCAGGGAGCGACGAGCAGTACTTC
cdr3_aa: CASSRTASGSDEQYF

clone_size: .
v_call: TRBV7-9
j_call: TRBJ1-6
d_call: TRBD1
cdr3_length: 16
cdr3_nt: TGTGCCAGCAGCTTAGACCAGACAGGGGCAGGTTCACCCCTCCACTTT
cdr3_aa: CASSLDQTGAGSPLHF

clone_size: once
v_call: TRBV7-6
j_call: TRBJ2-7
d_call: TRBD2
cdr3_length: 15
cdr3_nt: TGTGCCAGCAGCCCGGAGCGGGAGGAAACTTGGGAGCAGTACTTC
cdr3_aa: CASSPEREETWEQYF

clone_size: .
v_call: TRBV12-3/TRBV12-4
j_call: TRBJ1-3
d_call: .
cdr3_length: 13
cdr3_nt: TGTGCCAGCGCTCAGGGTTACGGAAACACCATATATTTT
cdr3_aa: CASAQGYGNTIYF

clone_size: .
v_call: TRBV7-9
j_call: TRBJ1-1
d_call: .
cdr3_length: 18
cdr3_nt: TGTGCCAGCAGCCTATTTGGACAAAGCGGGATAATGAACACTGAAGCTTTCTTT
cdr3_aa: CASSLFGQSGIMNTEAFF

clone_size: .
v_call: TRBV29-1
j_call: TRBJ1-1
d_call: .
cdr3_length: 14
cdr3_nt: TGCAGCGCTTCCACGGACAGCTCGAACACTGAAGCTTTCTTT
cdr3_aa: CSASTDSSNTEAFF

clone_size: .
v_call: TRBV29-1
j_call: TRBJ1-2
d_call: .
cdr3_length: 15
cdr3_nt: TGCAGCGTCCTTTTTATGAGTGATTCTAACTATGGCTACACCTTC
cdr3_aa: CSVLFMSDSNYGYTF

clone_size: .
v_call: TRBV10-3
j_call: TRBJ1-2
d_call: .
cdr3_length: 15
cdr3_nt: TGTGCCATCAGTGAGTCCCAGGGATATAACTATGGCTACACCTTC
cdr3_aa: CAISESQGYNYGYTF

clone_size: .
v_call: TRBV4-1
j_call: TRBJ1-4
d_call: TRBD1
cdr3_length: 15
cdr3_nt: TGCGCCAGCAGCCTAGCGGCCACAGGGGGAGAAAAACTGTTTTTT
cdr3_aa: CASSLAATGGEKLFF

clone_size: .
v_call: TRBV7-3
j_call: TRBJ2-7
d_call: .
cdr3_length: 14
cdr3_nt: TGTGCCAGCAGCTTAGAGGTTTGGGGCCTCGAGCAGTACTTC
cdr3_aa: CASSLEVWGLEQYF

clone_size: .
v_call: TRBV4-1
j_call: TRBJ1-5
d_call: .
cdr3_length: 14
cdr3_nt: TGCGCCAGCAGCCAAGACAGGGCTGATGGGGCCCAGCATTTT
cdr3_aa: CASSQDRADGAQHF

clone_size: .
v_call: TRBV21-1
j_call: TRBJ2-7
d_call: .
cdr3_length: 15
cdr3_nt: TGTGCCAGCAGCTACTGGACAGGGGGCTCCTACGAGCAGTACTTC
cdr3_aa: CASSYWTGGSYEQYF

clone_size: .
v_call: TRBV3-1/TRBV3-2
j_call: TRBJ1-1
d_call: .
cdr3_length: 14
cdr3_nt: TGTGCCAGCAGCCAACTTTACAGGAACACTGAAGCTTTCTTT
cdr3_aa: CASSQLYRNTEAFF

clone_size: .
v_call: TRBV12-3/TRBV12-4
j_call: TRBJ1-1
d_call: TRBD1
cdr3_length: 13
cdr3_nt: TGTGCCAGCAGTAAGGGGGCAGGCACTGAAGCTTTCTTT
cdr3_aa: CASSKGAGTEAFF

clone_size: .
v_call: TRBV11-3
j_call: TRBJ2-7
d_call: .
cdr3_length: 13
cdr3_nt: TGTGCCAGCAGCTTAGCAGGTTCCTACGAGCAGTACTTC
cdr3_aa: CASSLAGSYEQYF

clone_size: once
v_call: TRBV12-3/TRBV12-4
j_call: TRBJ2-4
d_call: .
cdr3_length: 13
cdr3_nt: TGTGCCAGCAGTGGCCTAGCCAAAAACATTCAGTACTTC
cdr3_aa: CASSGLAKNIQYF

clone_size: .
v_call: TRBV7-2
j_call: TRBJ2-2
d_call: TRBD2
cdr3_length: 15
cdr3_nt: TGTGCCAGCAGCCAGACTAGCCTGAACACCGGGGAGCTGTTTTTT
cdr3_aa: CASSQTSLNTGELFF

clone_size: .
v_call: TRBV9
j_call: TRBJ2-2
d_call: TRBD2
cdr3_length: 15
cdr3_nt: TGTGCCAGCAGCGCATTAGCGGGAGCCACCGGGGAGCTGTTTTTT
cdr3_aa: CASSALAGATGELFF